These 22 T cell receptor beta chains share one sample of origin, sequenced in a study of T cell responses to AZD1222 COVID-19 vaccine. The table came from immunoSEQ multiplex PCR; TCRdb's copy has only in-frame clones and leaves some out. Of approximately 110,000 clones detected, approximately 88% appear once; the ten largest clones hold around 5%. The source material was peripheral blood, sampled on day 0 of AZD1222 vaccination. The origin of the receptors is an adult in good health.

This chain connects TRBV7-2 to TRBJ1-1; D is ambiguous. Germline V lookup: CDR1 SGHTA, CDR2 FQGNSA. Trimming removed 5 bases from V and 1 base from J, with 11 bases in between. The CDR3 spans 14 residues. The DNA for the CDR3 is TGTGCCAGCAGCCGCCAAGTGCAGAACACTGAAGCTTTCTTT. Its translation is CASSRQVQNTEAFF.

CDR3 bases: TGTGCCAGCAGCCAAGTAGGGTCCTATGGCTACACCTTC. It translates to CASSQVGSYGYTF. J is TRBJ1-2 and V is TRBV3-1 (or the pseudogene TRBV3-2); no definite D call. Germline V gene sequence: CDR1 LGHDT, CDR2 YNNKEL (reference sequence). CDR3 length: 13 amino acids. Trimming took 1 base from V and 4 from J, leaving 7 bases between them.

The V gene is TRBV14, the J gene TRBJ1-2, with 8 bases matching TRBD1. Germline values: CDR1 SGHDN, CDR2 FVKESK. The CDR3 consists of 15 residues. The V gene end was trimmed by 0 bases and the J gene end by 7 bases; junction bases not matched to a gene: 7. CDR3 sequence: CASSQDRAGGIGYTF. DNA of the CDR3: TGTGCCAGCAGCCAAGATCGTGCAGGGGGCATTGGCTACACCTTC.

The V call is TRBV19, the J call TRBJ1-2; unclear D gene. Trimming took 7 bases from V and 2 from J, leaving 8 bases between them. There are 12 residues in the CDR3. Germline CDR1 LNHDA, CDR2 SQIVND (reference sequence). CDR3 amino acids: CASTRPNYGYTF. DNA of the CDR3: TGTGCCAGTACCCGGCCGAACTATGGCTACACCTTC.

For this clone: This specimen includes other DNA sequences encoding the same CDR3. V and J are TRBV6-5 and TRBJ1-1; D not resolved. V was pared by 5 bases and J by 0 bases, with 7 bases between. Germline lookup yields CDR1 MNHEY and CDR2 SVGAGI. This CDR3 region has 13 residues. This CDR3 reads CASSRTVNTEAFF. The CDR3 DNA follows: TGTGCCAGCAGTCGGACGGTGAACACTGAAGCTTTCTTT.

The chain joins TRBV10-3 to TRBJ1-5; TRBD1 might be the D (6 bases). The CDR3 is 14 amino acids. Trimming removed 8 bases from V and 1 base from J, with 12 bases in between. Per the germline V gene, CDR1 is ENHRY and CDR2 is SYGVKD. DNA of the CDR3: TGTGCCATCGGGGGGCGGAGCAGCAATCAGCCCCAGCATTTT. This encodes CAIGGRSSNQPQHF.

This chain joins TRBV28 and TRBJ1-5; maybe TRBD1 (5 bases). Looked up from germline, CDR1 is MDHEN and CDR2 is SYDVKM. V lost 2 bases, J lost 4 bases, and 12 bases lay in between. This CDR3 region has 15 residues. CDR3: CASSLAAGSNQPQHF. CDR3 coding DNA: TGTGCCAGCAGTTTAGCAGCAGGGTCGAATCAGCCCCAGCATTTT.

CDR3 nucleotides: TGTGCCAGCAGCCATACCCGAGATGGATCACCCCTCCACTTT. It specifies CASSHTRDGSPLHF. The V call is TRBV7-9, the J call TRBJ1-6; D unresolved. With 5 bases removed from V and 10 bases from J, the gap between germline ends came to 15 bases. CDR1 and CDR2 from the germline V gene are SEHNR and FQNEAQ (reference sequence). CDR3 length: 14 amino acids.

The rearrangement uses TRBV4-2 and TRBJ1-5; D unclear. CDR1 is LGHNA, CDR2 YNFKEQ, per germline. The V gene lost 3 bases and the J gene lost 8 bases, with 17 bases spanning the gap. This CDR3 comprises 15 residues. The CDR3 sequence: CASSQGEAVGEPQHF. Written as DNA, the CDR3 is TGTGCCAGCAGCCAGGGAGAGGCGGTCGGTGAGCCCCAGCATTTT.

The CDR3 sequence is CASSQGVLGTDTQYF. The CDR3, as DNA: TGCGCCAGCAGCCAAGGTGTGTTGGGCACAGATACGCAGTATTTT. The J gene is TRBJ2-3, the V gene TRBV4-3; D unresolved. CDR1 is LGHNA and CDR2 is YSLEER in the germline V gene. This CDR3 spans 15 amino acids. Trimming shortened V by 1 base and J by 1 base, and 9 bases separated the two germline ends.

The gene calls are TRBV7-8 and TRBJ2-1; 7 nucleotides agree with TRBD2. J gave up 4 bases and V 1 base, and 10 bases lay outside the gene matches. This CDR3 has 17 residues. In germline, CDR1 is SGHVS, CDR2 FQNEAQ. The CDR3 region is CASSLVGPGTTYNEQFF. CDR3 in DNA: TGTGCCAGCAGCTTAGTGGGCCCCGGGACTACTTACAATGAGCAGTTCTTC. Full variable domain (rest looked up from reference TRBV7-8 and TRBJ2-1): GAGVSQSPRYKVAKRGQDVALRCDPISGHVSLFWYQQALGQGPEFLTYFQNEAQLDKSGLPSDRFFAERPEGSVSTLKIQRTQQEDSAVYLCASSLVGPGTTYNEQFFGPGTRLTVL.

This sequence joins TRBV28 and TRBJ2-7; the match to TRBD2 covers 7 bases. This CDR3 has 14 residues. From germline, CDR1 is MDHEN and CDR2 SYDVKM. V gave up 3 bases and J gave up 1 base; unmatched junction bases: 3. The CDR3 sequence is CASSFGGGSYEQYF. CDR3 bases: TGTGCCAGCAGTTTTGGGGGGGGATCCTACGAGCAGTACTTC.

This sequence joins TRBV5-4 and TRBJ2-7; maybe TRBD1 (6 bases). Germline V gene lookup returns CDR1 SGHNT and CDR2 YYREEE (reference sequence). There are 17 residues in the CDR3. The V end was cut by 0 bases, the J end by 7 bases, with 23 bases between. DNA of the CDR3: TGTGCCAGCAGCTTGGTGCGTTCCCGGGACACGGAAGTGGAGCAGTACTTC. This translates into CASSLVRSRDTEVEQYF.

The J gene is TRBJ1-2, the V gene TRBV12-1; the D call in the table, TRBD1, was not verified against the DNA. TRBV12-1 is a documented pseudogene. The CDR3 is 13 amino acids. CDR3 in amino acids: CASSFRQNYGYTF. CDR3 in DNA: TGTGCCAGCAGCTTTCGACAGAATTATGGCTACACCTTC.

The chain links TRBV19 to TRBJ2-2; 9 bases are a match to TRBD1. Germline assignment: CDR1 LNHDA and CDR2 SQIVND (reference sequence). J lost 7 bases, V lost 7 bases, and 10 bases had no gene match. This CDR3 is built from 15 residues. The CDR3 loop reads CASTEVGQGSGELFF. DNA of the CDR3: TGTGCCAGTACTGAGGTGGGACAGGGTAGCGGGGAGCTGTTTTTT.

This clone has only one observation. The CDR3 reads CASSYSTGYGYTF. The CDR3 coding sequence is TGTGCCAGCAGTTACTCGACCGGCTATGGCTACACCTTC. V usage is TRBV6-5 and J usage is TRBJ1-2; unclear D gene. The germline V and J ends were trimmed by 0 bases and 4 bases, with 6 bases remaining between them. CDR3 length: 13 amino acids. Germline V lookup: CDR1 MNHEY, CDR2 SVGAGI.

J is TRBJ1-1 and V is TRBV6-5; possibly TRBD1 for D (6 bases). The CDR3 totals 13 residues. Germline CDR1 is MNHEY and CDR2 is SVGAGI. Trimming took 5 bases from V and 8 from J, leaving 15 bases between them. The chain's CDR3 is CASSPETGTEAFF. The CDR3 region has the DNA TGTGCCAGCAGTCCAGAAACCGGGACAGAAGCTTTCTTT.

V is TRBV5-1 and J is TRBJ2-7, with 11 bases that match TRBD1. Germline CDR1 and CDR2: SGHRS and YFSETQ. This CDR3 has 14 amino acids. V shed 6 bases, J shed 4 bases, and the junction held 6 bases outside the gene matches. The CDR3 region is CASTTGTGGYEQYF. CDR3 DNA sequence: TGCGCCAGCACAACCGGGACAGGGGGGTACGAGCAGTACTTC.

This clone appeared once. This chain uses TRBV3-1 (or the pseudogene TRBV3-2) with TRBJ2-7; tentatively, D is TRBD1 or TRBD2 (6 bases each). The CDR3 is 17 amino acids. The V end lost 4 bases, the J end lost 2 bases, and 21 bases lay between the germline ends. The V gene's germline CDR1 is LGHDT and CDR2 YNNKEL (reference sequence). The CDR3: CASSPGIVWGATYEQYF. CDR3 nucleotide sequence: TGTGCCAGCAGCCCGGGGATAGTGTGGGGGGCCACCTACGAGCAGTACTTC.

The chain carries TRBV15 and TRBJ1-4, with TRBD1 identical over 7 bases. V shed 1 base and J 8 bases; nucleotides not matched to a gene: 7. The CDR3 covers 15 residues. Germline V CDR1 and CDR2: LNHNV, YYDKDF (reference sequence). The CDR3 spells CATSRAGRGDEKLFF. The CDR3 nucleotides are TGTGCCACCAGCAGAGCGGGCAGGGGGGACGAAAAACTGTTTTTT.

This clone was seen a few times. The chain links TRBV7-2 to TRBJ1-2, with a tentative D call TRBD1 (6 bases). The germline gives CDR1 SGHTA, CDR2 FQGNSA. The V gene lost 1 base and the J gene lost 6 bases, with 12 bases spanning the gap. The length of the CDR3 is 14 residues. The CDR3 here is CASSLVQGLNGYTF. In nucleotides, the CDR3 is TGTGCCAGCAGCTTAGTACAGGGACTTAATGGCTACACCTTC. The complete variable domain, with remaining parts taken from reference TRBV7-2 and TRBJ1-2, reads GAGVSQSPSNKVTEKGKDVELRCDPISGHTALYWYRQSLGQGLEFLIYFQGNSAPDKSGLPSDRFSAERTGGSVSTLTIQRTQQEDSAVYLCASSLVQGLNGYTFGSGTRLTVV.

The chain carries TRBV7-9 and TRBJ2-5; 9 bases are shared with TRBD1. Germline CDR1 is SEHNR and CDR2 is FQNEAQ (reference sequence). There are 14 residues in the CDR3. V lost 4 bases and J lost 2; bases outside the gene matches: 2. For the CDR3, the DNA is TGTGCCAGCAGCTGGACAGGGGATCAAGAGACCCAGTACTTC. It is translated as CASSWTGDQETQYF. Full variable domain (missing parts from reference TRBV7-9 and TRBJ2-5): DTGVSQNPRHKITKRGQNVTFRCDPISEHNRLYWYRQTLGQGPEFLTYFQNEAQLEKSRLLSDRFSAERPKGSFSTLEIQRTEQGDSAMYLCASSWTGDQETQYFGPGTRLLVL.